This T cell receptor (beta chain) comes out of a study of early T cells in non-severe SARS-CoV-2 infection. TCRdb itself ran the 5' RACE reads through MiXCR, one entry per CDR3 protein. This table holds around 82,000 distinct CDR3 sequences, under 15% found once. Sequenced sample: whole blood. This clonotype was sampled from an adult who was a healthcare worker with PCR-confirmed SARS-CoV-2 infection or an uninfected control (not recorded which).

The CDR3 sequence: CASSPTGGKGVGDTQYF. CDR3 nucleotide sequence: TGTGCCAGCAGCCCTACAGGGGGCAAAGGAGTGGGGGATACGCAGTATTTT. V gene TRBV7-6 combines with J gene TRBJ2-3; 9 bases align to TRBD1. The CDR3 extends over 17 amino acids. The germline V gene has CDR1 SGHVS and CDR2 FNYEAQ. V lost 5 bases to trimming and J lost 6 bases; unmatched junction nucleotides: 15.